This entry features one T cell receptor (beta chain) sequence. This specimen belongs to a study of blood T cell repertoires in COVID-19. As handled by the study authors: Amplification from reference gene primers served as the basis for estimated nucleated cell counts. Using immunoSEQ multiplex PCR, the repertoire was profiled, and TCRdb retains in-frame clones only, with some absent. The V and J calls and clone size are taken from that table; D and trimming were inferred from the DNA. The repertoire includes around 300,000 clones, around nine tenths of them detected once, and 1.9% sits in the top ten. CDR1 SGHNT and CDR2 YENEEA come from the germline V gene. V was pared by 1 base and J by 1 base, with 6 bases between. The CDR3 spans 14 residues.

The chain recombines TRBV11-3 with TRBJ2-3; the D gene is possibly TRBD1 (6 bases). The clonotype originates from a woman aged 55-69 years who had recovered from COVID-19. Material: PBMCs or T cells enriched from blood (not recorded which). This CDR3 reads CASSLGGRTDTQYF. CDR3 DNA: TGTGCCAGCAGCTTAGGGGGGCGCACAGATACGCAGTATTTT.